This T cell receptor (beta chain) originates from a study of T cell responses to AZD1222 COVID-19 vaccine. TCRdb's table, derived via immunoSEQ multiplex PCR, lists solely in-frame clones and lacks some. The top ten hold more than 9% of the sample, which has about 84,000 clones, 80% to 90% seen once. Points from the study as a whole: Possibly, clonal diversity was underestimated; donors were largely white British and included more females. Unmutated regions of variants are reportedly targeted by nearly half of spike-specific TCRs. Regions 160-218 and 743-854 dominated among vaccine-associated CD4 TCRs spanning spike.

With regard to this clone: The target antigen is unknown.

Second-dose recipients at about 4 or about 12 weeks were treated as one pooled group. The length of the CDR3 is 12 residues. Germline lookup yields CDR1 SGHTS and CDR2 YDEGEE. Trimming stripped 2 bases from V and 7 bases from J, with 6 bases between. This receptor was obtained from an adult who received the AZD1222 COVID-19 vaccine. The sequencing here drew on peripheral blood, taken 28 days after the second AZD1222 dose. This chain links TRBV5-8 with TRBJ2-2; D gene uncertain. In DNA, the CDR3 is TGTGCCAGCAGCTTTAGGGACGGGGAGCTGTTTTTT. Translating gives CASSFRDGELFF.